These 15 T cell receptor beta chains were sequenced from one sample in a study of control samples from healthy donors and cancer patients (dated by TCRdb to about 2020). Libraries were made using the immunoSEQ multiplex PCR assay. Sourced from immuneACCESS, this table was stored by TCRdb with only in-frame sequences that have V and J called. A share of the clones is absent; for the studies checked, an unresolved V gene accounts for under half, and the remainder has no known explanation. The sample contains about 60,000 clones, 92% of them found a single time. Around 1.7% of the sample lies in the top ten. Material: PBMCs. Receptors were obtained from a middle-aged man with colorectal cancer.

The V gene is TRBV7-9, the J gene TRBJ1-4; TRBD1 matches at 7 bases. CDR1 is SEHNR and CDR2 is FQNEAQ in the germline V gene (reference sequence). V lost 3 bases, J lost 5 bases, and 6 bases stayed unmatched. The CDR3 is 15 amino acids. CDR3 DNA sequence: TGTGCCAGCAGCTTCGGACAGGCTGGAAATGAAAAACTGTTTTTT. This translates into CASSFGQAGNEKLFF.

This sequence joins TRBV19 and TRBJ2-2; D gene ambiguous. V was shortened by 10 bases and J by 0 bases, with 3 bases between the two germline ends. The CDR3 length is 11 residues. CDR1 LNHDA and CDR2 SQIVND come from the germline V gene (reference sequence). DNA of the CDR3: TGTGCCACCTCGAACACCGGGGAGCTGTTTTTT. This sequence encodes CATSNTGELFF. Full variable domain (outside the CDR3, taken from reference TRBV19 and TRBJ2-2): DGGITQSPKYLFRKEGQNVTLSCEQNLNHDAMYWYRQDPGQGLRLIYYSQIVNDFQKGDIAEGYSVSREKKESFPLTVTSAQKNPTAFYLCATSNTGELFFGEGSRLTVL.

This chain joins TRBV18 and TRBJ2-1; D is ambiguous. CDR3 length: 13 residues. The V end lost 3 bases, the J end lost 5 bases, and 8 bases lay between the germline ends. Looked up from germline, CDR1 is KGHSH and CDR2 is LQKENI. CDR3 region: CASSPDLNNEQFF. As DNA, the CDR3 is TGTGCCAGCTCACCGGACCTAAACAATGAGCAGTTCTTC. Full variable domain (missing parts from reference TRBV18 and TRBJ2-1): NAGVMQNPRHLVRRRGQEARLRCSPMKGHSHVYWYRQLPEEGLKFMVYLQKENIIDESGMPKERFSAEFPKEGPSILRIQQVVRGDSAAYFCASSPDLNNEQFFGPGTRLTVL.

V usage is TRBV7-6 and J usage is TRBJ1-1, with D uncertain. The CDR3 contains 13 residues. Germline lookup yields CDR1 SGHVS and CDR2 FNYEAQ. Trimming cost V 9 bases and J 0 bases, with 11 bases left between them. The CDR3: CASSSHMNTEAFF. CDR3 sequence (DNA): TGTGCCAGTTCCTCACACATGAACACTGAAGCTTTCTTT.

The gene calls are TRBV11-2 and TRBJ2-7, with D possibly TRBD1 on 5 matching bases. V was shortened by 1 base and J by 4 bases, with 14 bases between the two germline ends. CDR3 length: 15 residues. The germline V gene has CDR1 SGHAT and CDR2 FQNNGV. The CDR3 loop is CASSLVGLGPYEQYF. CDR3 DNA: TGTGCCAGCAGCTTAGTGGGGCTCGGCCCTTACGAGCAGTACTTC.

The genes are TRBV19 and TRBJ2-5; 9 bases agree with TRBD2. The V gene end was trimmed by 3 bases and the J gene end by 2 bases; junction bases not matched to a gene: 4. The CDR3 sequence is 15 residues long. Germline V lookup: CDR1 LNHDA, CDR2 SQIVND (reference sequence). DNA for the CDR3: TGTGCCAGTAGTATTAGAAGCGGGGGGCAAGAGACCCAGTACTTC. Protein product: CASSIRSGGQETQYF.

This clone has a single count. This chain uses TRBV18 with TRBJ1-3; TRBD1 might be the D (6 bases). Germline V lookup: CDR1 KGHSH, CDR2 LQKENI. CDR3 length equals 18 residues. V dropped 1 base and J dropped 0 bases, with 16 bases sitting between them. For the CDR3, the DNA is TGTGCCAGCTCACCACGGGGGGACACAGTTTTCTCTGGAAACACCATATATTTT. It specifies CASSPRGDTVFSGNTIYF.

As DNA, the CDR3 is TGTGCCGGACGGGCGTCGAAGGACTATGGCTACACCTTC. It is translated as CAGRASKDYGYTF. This chain joins TRBV19 and TRBJ1-2; D unclear. The V end lost 11 bases, the J end lost 3 bases, and 16 bases lay between the germline ends. Germline V CDR1 and CDR2: LNHDA, SQIVND (reference sequence). The CDR3 contains 13 residues.

This clone was seen just once. The chain employs TRBV19 and TRBJ1-1, with TRBD1 as a possible D gene (5 bases). This CDR3 region has 13 residues. V was pared by 3 bases and J by 1 base, with 6 bases between. The germline CDR1 and CDR2 sequences are LNHDA and SQIVND (reference sequence). CDR3 sequence (DNA): TGTGCCAGTAGTATGACAGCGAACACTGAAGCTTTCTTT. Its translation: CASSMTANTEAFF.

The chain couples TRBV11-2 to TRBJ2-4; either TRBD1 or TRBD2 may fit D (5 bases each). Germline V lookup: CDR1 SGHAT, CDR2 FQNNGV. The CDR3 runs to 15 residues. Between the trimmed V and J ends, which lost 5 bases and 7 bases, there was a span of 18 bases. CDR3 DNA: TGTGCCAGCAGCCCAGAGTATCATTGGGGGAACATTCAGTACTTC. As protein: CASSPEYHWGNIQYF.

The V and J genes are TRBV30 and TRBJ1-5, with no clear D. Germline V CDR1 and CDR2: GTSNPN, SVGIG (reference sequence). V was trimmed by 0 bases and J by 4 bases, leaving 10 bases between them. The CDR3 contains 14 residues. The CDR3, as DNA: TGTGCCTGGAGTGTAATCGGAGCAAATCAGCCCCAGCATTTT. As protein: CAWSVIGANQPQHF. The full variable domain, rest sourced from reference TRBV30 and TRBJ1-5, is SQTIHQWPATLVQPVGSPLSLECTVEGTSNPNLYWYRQAAGRGLQLLFYSVGIGQISSEVPQNLSASRPQDRQFILSSKKLLLSDSGFYLCAWSVIGANQPQHFGDGTRLSIL.

The rearrangement links TRBV4-3 to TRBJ1-4; 11 bases agree with TRBD1. Germline-derived CDR1 and CDR2 are LGHNA and YSLEER. The CDR3 covers 16 residues. V lost 8 bases and J lost 0; bases outside the gene matches: 5. This CDR3 is CASGPGQGATNEKLFF. The CDR3 DNA reads TGCGCCAGCGGTCCGGGACAGGGGGCAACTAATGAAAAACTGTTTTTT.

The rearrangement links TRBV24-1 to TRBJ2-4; 9 bases fit TRBD2. This CDR3 is built from 17 residues. Per the germline V gene, CDR1 is KGHDR and CDR2 is SFDVKD. V lost 6 bases and J lost 2; bases outside the gene matches: 10. CDR3 DNA: TGTGCCACCAGTAAAGGACTAGCGATCGGGTCCAAAAACATTCAGTACTTC. Translating gives CATSKGLAIGSKNIQYF.

The chain has TRBV5-1 and TRBJ2-7; TRBD1 aligns across 9 bases. Trimming at V came to 3 bases and at J to 4 bases, leaving 8 bases not matched to a gene. Germline CDR1 is SGHRS and CDR2 is YFSETQ. This CDR3 region has 15 residues. The CDR3 DNA is TGCGCCAGCAGCTCGGGGACAGGGAGTGGGTACGAGCAGTACTTC. This gives the protein CASSSGTGSGYEQYF.

The rearrangement links TRBV6-5 to TRBJ1-1, with unresolved D. CDR3 size: 13 residues. Germline CDR1 and CDR2: MNHEY and SVGAGI. Trimming removed 6 bases from V and 8 bases from J, with 16 bases in between. The DNA of the CDR3 is TGTGCCAGCAGAGGAAGGAGTAGGGCAGAAGCTTTCTTT. Protein product: CASRGRSRAEAFF.